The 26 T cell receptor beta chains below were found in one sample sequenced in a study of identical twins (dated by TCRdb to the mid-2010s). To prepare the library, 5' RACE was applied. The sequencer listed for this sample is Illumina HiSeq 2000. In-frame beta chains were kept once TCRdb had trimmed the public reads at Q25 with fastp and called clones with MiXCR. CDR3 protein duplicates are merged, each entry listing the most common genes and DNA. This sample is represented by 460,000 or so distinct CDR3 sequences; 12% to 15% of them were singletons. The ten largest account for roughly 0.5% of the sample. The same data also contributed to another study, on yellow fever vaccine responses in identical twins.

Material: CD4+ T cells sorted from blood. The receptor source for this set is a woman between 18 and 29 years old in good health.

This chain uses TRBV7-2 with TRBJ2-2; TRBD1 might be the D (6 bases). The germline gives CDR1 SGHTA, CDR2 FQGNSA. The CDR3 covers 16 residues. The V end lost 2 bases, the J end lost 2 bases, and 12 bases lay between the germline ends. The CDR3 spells CASSLLPGVNTGELFF. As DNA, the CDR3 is TGTGCCAGCAGCTTACTTCCAGGGGTAAACACCGGGGAGCTGTTTTTT.

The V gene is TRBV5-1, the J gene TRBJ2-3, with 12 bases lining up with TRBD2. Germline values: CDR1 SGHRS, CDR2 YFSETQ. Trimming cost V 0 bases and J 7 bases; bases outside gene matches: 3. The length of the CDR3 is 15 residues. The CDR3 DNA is TGCGCCAGCAGCTTGGGACTAGCGGGGGTAAATACGCAGTATTTT. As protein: CASSLGLAGVNTQYF.

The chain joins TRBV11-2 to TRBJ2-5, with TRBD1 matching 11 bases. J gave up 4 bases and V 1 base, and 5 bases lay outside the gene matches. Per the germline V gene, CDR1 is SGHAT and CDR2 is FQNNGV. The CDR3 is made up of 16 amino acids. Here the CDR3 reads CASSLGGQGAVETQYF. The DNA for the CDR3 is TGTGCCAGCAGCTTAGGCGGACAGGGGGCCGTAGAGACCCAGTACTTC.

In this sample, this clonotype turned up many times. For the CDR3, the DNA is TGTGCCAGCAGCCAAGGTTCGGGACTAGGAGTAAATGAGCAGTTCTTC. Protein sequence: CASSQGSGLGVNEQFF. The rearrangement links TRBV3-1 to TRBJ2-1; TRBD2 matches at 8 bases. In germline, CDR1 is LGHDT, CDR2 YNNKEL (reference sequence). J lost 7 bases, V lost 1 base, and 9 bases had no gene match. The CDR3 length is 16 residues.

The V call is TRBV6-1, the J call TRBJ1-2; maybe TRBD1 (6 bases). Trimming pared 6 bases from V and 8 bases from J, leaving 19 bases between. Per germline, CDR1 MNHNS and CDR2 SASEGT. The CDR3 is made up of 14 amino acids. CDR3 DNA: TGTGCCAGCAGCCCACCGGGGGGGGCAGGGGGCTACACCTTC. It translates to CASSPPGGAGGYTF.

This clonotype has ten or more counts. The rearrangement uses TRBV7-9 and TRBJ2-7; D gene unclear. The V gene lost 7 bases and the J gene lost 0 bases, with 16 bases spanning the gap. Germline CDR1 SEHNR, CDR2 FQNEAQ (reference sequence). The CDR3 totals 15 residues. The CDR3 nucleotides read TGTGCCAGCACCCCCCGGGTCCGCGACTCCTACGAGCAGTACTTC. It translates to CASTPRVRDSYEQYF.

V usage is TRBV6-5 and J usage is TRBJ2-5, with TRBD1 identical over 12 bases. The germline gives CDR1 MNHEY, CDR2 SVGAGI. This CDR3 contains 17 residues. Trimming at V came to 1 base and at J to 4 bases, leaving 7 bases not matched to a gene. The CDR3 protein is CASSYLGTGGLRETQYF. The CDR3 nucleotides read TGTGCCAGCAGTTACTTGGGGACAGGGGGCTTGAGAGAGACCCAGTACTTC.

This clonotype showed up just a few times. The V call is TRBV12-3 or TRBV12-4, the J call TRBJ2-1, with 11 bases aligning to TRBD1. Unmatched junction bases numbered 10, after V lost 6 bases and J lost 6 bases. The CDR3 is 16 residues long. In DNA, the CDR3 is TGTGCCAGCAGCCTCTCGCCGGACAGGGGGCCCAATGAGCAGTTCTTC. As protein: CASSLSPDRGPNEQFF.

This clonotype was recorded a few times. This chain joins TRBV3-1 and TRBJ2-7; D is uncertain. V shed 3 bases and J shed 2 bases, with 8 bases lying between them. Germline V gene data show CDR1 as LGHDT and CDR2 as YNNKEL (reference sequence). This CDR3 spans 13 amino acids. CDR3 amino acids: CASSQTKTYEQYF. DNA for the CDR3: TGTGCCAGCAGCCAGACCAAAACCTACGAGCAGTACTTC.

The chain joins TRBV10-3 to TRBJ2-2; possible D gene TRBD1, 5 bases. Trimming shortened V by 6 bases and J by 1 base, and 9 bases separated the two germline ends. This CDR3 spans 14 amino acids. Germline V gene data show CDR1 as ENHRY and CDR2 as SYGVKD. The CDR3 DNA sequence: TGTGCCATCAGGAGACAGATGAACACCGGGGAGCTGTTTTTT. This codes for CAIRRQMNTGELFF.

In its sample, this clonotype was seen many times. In nucleotides, the CDR3 is TGTGCCAGCAGCCTTGACGGTGGCACCGGGGAGCTGTTTTTT. It translates to CASSLDGGTGELFF. The chain carries TRBV7-2 and TRBJ2-2; D is undetermined. V lost 5 bases and J lost 4, with 11 bases in between. From germline, CDR1 is SGHTA and CDR2 FQGNSA. CDR3 length equals 14 residues.

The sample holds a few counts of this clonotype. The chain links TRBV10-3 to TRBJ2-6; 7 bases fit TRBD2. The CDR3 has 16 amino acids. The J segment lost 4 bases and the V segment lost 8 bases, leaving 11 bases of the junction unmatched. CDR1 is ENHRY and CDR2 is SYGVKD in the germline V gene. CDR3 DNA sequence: TGTGCCATCCAGCGGGACCTAGTAGCGGGGGCCAACGTCCTGACTTTC. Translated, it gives CAIQRDLVAGANVLTF.

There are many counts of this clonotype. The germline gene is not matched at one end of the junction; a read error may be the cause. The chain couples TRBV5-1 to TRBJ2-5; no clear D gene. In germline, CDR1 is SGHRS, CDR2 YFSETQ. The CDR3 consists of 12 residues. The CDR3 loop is CASSLARETQYF. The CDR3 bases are TGTGCCAGCAGCTTAGCCAGAGAGACCCAGTACTTC.

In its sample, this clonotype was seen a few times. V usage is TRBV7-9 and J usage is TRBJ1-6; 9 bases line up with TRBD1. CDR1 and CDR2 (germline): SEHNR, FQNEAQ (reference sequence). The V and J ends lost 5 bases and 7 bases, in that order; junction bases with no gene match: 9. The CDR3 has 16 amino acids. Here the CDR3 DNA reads TGTGCCAGCAGCAACGGACAGGGGATGAGGAATTCACCCCTCCACTTT. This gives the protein CASSNGQGMRNSPLHF.

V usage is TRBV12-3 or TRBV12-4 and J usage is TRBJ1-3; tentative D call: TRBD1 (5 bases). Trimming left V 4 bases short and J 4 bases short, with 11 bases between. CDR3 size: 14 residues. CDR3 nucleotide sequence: TGTGCCAGCAGTTCAACAGGCTCAGGAAACACCATATATTTT. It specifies CASSSTGSGNTIYF.

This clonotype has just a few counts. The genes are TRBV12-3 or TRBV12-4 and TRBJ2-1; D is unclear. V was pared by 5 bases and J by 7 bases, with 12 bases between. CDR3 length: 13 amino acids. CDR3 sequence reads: CASSINHGNEQFF. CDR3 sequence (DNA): TGTGCCAGCAGTATAAATCACGGGAATGAGCAGTTCTTC.

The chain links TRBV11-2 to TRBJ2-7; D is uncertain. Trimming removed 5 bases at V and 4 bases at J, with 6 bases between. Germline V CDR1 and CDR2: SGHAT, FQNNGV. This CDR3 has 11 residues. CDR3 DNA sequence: TGTGCCAGCAGCCCCTGGTACGAGCAGTACTTC. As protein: CASSPWYEQYF.

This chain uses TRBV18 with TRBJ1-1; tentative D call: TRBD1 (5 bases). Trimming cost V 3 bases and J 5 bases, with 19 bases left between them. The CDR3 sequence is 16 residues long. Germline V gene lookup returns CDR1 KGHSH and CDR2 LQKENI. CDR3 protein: CASSPSWGPAGTEAFF. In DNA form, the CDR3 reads TGTGCCAGCTCACCCTCCTGGGGACCGGCGGGTACTGAAGCTTTCTTT. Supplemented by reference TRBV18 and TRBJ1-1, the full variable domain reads NAGVMQNPRHLVRRRGQEARLRCSPMKGHSHVYWYRQLPEEGLKFMVYLQKENIIDESGMPKERFSAEFPKEGPSILRIQQVVRGDSAAYFCASSPSWGPAGTEAFFGQGTRLTVV.

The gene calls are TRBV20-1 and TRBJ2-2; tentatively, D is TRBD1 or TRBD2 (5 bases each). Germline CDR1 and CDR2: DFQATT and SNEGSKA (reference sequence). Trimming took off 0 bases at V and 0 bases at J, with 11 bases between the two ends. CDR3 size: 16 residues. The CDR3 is CSARDILGANTGELFF. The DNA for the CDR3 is TGCAGTGCTAGAGATATACTGGGGGCGAACACCGGGGAGCTGTTTTTT.

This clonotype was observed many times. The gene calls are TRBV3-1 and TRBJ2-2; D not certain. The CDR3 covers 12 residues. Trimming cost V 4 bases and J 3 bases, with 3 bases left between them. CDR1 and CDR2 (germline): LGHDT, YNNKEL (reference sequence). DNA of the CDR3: TGTGCCAGCAGCCCAGACACCGGGGAGCTGTTTTTT. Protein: CASSPDTGELFF.

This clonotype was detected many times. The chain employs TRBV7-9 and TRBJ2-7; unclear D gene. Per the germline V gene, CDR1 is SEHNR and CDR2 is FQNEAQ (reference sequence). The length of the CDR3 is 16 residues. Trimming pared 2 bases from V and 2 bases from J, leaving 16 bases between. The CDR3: CASSLLKGKGTYEQYF. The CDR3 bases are TGTGCCAGCAGCTTATTAAAGGGTAAAGGAACCTACGAGCAGTACTTC.

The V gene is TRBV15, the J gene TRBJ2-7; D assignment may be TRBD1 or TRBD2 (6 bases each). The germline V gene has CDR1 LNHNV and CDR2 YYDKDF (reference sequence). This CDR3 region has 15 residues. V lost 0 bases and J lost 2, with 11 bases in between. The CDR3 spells CATSRDTRGAYEQYF. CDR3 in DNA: TGTGCCACCAGCAGAGATACTAGGGGGGCCTACGAGCAGTACTTC. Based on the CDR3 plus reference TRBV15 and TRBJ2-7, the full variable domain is DAMVIQNPRYQVTQFGKPVTLSCSQTLNHNVMYWYQQKSSQAPKLLFHYYDKDFNNEADTPDNFQSRRPNTSFCFLDIRSPGLGDTAMYLCATSRDTRGAYEQYFGPGTRLTVT.

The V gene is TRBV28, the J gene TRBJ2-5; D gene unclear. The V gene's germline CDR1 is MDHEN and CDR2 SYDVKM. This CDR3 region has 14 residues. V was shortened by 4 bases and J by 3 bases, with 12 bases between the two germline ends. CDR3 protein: CASSSPHGKETQYF. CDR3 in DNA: TGTGCCAGCAGTTCCCCACACGGAAAAGAGACCCAGTACTTC.

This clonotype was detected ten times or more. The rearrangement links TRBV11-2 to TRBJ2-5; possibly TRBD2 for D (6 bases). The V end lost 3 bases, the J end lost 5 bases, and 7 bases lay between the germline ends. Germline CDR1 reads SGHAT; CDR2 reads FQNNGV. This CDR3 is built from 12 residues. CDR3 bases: TGTGCCAGCAGCTTTGGGGGGGAGACCCAGTACTTC. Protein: CASSFGGETQYF.

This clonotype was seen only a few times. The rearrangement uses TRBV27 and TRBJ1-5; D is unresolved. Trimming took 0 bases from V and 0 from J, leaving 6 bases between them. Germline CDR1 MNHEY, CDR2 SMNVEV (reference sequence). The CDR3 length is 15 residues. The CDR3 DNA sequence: TGTGCCAGCAGTTTATCAGGGCCTAGCAATCAGCCCCAGCATTTT. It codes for CASSLSGPSNQPQHF.

CDR3 nucleotides: TGTGCCAGCAGCTTTCTCGACAGCTCCTACGAGCAGTACTTC. It is translated as CASSFLDSSYEQYF. This chain joins TRBV7-2 and TRBJ2-7, with D perhaps TRBD1 (5 bases). V lost 3 bases, J lost 0 bases, and 9 bases lay in between. CDR3 length equals 14 residues. Looked up from germline, CDR1 is SGHTA and CDR2 is FQGNSA.